Described below is a single TCR beta chain sequence and its context. Its antigen is unidentified. CDR3 size: 18 residues. Trimming cost V 2 bases and J 0 bases, with 17 bases left between them. The germline CDR1 and CDR2 sequences are SGHVS and FQNEAQ. The entry originates in a study of shared clonotypes between healthy human individuals. Study findings and constraints: Measured sharing among donors was expected to vary with sequencing depth.

Sequencing used immunoSEQ multiplex PCR; TCRdb keeps in-frame clones, though not all of them. Of about 2.4 million clones detected, over 85% appear once; the ten largest clones hold roughly 0.36%. This clonotype was sampled from a man younger than 35 in good health. Some clones in this sample may be carry-over from other donors' samples. What was sequenced was naive CD4+ T cells from PBMCs. Regarding subset: CD45RA+ positively selected. The rearrangement links TRBV7-8 to TRBJ1-5; a possible D gene is TRBD1 (6 bases). The CDR3 here is CASSLNFGGGYSNQPQHF. CDR3 DNA sequence: TGTGCCAGCAGCTTAAATTTCGGGGGCGGGTATAGCAATCAGCCCCAGCATTTT.